These T cell receptor beta chains were read from a single sample in a study of cytomegalovirus exposure and HLA in healthy donors. Method: immunoSEQ multiplex PCR; TCRdb's copy keeps in-frame clones and lacks some. The data contain roughly 80,000 clones, about 92% of them singletons. The specimen sequenced was PBMCs. These TCRs come from a man aged 18-30 years in good health and CMV-seronegative. CDR3s include the opening cysteine and the closing phenylalanine or tryptophan. Fields, in order: D gene, V gene, J gene, CDR3 DNA, CDR3 protein. The D gene is left open where the match is weak.

TRBD1	TRBV30	TRBJ2-5	TGTGCCTGGAGTGTGGGCGACAGGGGGTTCCAGAGGAGGACCCAGTACTTC	CAWSVGDRGFQRRTQYF
.	TRBV30	TRBJ2-7	TGTGCCTGGAGTGTAGGTGGAGGGTCCTACGAGCAGTACTTC	CAWSVGGGSYEQYF
.	TRBV5-1	TRBJ2-2	TGCGCCAGCAGCTTCTCAGGGTCCGGGGAGCTGTTTTTT	CASSFSGSGELFF
.	TRBV4-3	TRBJ1-2	TGCGCCAGCAGCCAAGACTGGCACCACATGACTAACTATGGCTACACCTTC	CASSQDWHHMTNYGYTF
.	TRBV5-4	TRBJ1-1	TGTGCCAGCAGCACCGGACAGAACACTGAAGCTTTCTTT	CASSTGQNTEAFF
TRBD2	TRBV27	TRBJ2-1	TGTGCCAGCACCCCCCTGGGGCCCGGGACTAGCGGGAGGGGGTCGGACAATGAGCAGTTCTTC	CASTPLGPGTSGRGSDNEQFF
.	TRBV2	TRBJ2-3	TGTGCCAGCAGATCCAGTGGGGACATAAGCACAGATACGCAGTATTTT	CASRSSGDISTDTQYF
.	TRBV19	TRBJ2-7	TGTGCCACCACCCCCGGAGAAAGCTCCTACGAGCAGTACTTC	CATTPGESSYEQYF
TRBD2	TRBV4-2	TRBJ2-1	TGTGCCAGCAGCCAAGATGGGACTAGCGGGTACAATGAGCAGTTCTTC	CASSQDGTSGYNEQFF
.	TRBV7-9	TRBJ2-5	.	CASSLFDVGAGTYF
.	TRBV11-2	TRBJ2-7	TGTGCCAGCACCCCATTCGGCGGAGGGGTCGACGAGCAGTACTTC	CASTPFGGGVDEQYF
TRBD2	TRBV7-8	TRBJ2-1	TGTGCCAGCAGCTTAGCTCGAGGGACTAGCGGGATTGAGCAGTTCTTC	CASSLARGTSGIEQFF
TRBD1	TRBV27	TRBJ2-7	TGTGCCAGCATGGGGACAGGGAGGGAGCAGTACTTC	CASMGTGREQYF
TRBD1	TRBV27	TRBJ1-4	TGTGCCAGCAGTTTACAGGGGGACGAAAAACTGTTTTTT	CASSLQGDEKLFF
.	TRBV27	TRBJ2-7	TGTGCCAGCAGTTCAAACTCCTACGAGCAGTACTTC	CASSSNSYEQYF
.	TRBV4-1	TRBJ1-1	TGCGCCAGCAGCCAAGGGGGGAGGAGGAGGCAGAGGAACACTGAAGCTTTCTTT	CASSQGGRRRQRNTEAFF
.	TRBV5-1	TRBJ2-7	TGCGCCAGCAGCCCGTACCCACAGGGTCCATACGAGCAGTACTTC	CASSPYPQGPYEQYF
.	TRBV5-1	TRBJ2-7	TGCGCCAGCAGCCCCGGGGAAGGGCGTACCTACGAGCAGTACTTC	CASSPGEGRTYEQYF
TRBD2	TRBV13	TRBJ2-1	TGTGCCAGCAATACCGTGACTAGCGGGTACAATGAGCAGTTCTTC	CASNTVTSGYNEQFF
.	TRBV4-1	TRBJ2-7	TGCGCCAGCAGCCCCCCCGGCAGGGGAAACTACGAGCAGTACTTC	CASSPPGRGNYEQYF
.	TRBV7-6	TRBJ1-5	TGTGCCAGCAGCTTAGTGGCAGGTAGCAATCAGCCCCAGCATTTT	CASSLVAGSNQPQHF
TRBD1	TRBV4-2	TRBJ2-7	TGTGCCAGCAGCCAAGGTGGACAGGACTACGAGCAGTACTTC	CASSQGGQDYEQYF
TRBD1	TRBV7-9	TRBJ2-7	TGTGCCAGCAGCCCAGGGGGACAACTCTACGAGCAGTACTTC	CASSPGGQLYEQYF
.	TRBV6-1	TRBJ2-3	TGTGCCAGCAGAACTCCCCTCCCAGATACGCAGTATTTT	CASRTPLPDTQYF
TRBD2	TRBV4-2	TRBJ2-2	TGTGCCAGCAGCCAAGGGACCGGGGGTGCGGGAGGGCCTGAGGCCGGGGAGCTGTTTTTT	CASSQGTGGAGGPEAGELFF
.	TRBV11-2	TRBJ1-4	TGTGCCAGCAGCTCGGCGGGCACGGTTGAAAAACTGTTTTTT	CASSSAGTVEKLFF
TRBD1	TRBV19	TRBJ1-5	TGTGCCAGTACCCTGCAACAGGGGGTTAGCAATCAGCCCCAGCATTTT	CASTLQQGVSNQPQHF
TRBD2	TRBV27	TRBJ2-1	TGTGCCAGCTCACTGGGACTAGCGTCTAATGAGCAGTTCTTC	CASSLGLASNEQFF
TRBD1	TRBV28	TRBJ1-2	TGTGCCAGCAGTCCCCCCGAGACAGGGGGCTTTGGCTACACCTTC	CASSPPETGGFGYTF
.	TRBV10-2	TRBJ2-2	TGCGCCAGCAGAACAGACAGACTTCTTAACACCGGGGAGCTGTTTTTT	CASRTDRLLNTGELFF
TRBD1	TRBV10-3	TRBJ1-1	TGTGCCATCAGTGAGCTACAGGGGGCGAACACTGAAGCTTTCTTT	CAISELQGANTEAFF
.	TRBV27	TRBJ2-3	TGTGCCAGCAGTTTAGCGCGGGAAGATACGCAGTATTTT	CASSLAREDTQYF
TRBD1	TRBV2	TRBJ1-5	TGTGCCAGCAGTGTTACCGGGACAGGGAACAATCAGCCCCAGCATTTT	CASSVTGTGNNQPQHF
TRBD1	TRBV11-3	TRBJ2-7	TGTGCCAGCAGCCCCGGGACAGGGACCGAGCAGTACTTC	CASSPGTGTEQYF
TRBD2	TRBV2	TRBJ2-1	TGTGCCAGCACCAGACTAGCGGGACTGAATGAGCAGTTCTTC	CASTRLAGLNEQFF